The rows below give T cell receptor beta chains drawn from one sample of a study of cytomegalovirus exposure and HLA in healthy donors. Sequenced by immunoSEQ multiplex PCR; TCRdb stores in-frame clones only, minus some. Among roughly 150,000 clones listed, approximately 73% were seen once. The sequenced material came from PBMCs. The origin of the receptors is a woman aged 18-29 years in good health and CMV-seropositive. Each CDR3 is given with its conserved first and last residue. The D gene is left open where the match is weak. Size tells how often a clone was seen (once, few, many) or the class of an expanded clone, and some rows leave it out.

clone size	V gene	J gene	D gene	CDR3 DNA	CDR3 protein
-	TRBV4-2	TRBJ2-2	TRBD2	TGTGCCAGCAGCCGCTACGCGGGAGGGACGAACACCGGGGAGCTGTTTTTT	CASSRYAGGTNTGELFF
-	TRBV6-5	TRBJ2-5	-	TGTGCCTGCGCAGACTGGAACCAAGAGACCCAGTACTTC	CACADWNQETQYF
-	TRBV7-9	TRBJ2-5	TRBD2	TGTGCCAGCAGCTTTCTGGCGGGGGGGGAAGAGACCCAGTACTTC	CASSFLAGGEETQYF
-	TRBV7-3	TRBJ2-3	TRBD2	TGTGCCAGCAGCCCGACGGGACTACCAAGCACAGATACGCAGTATTTT	CASSPTGLPSTDTQYF
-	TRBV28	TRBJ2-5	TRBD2	TGTGCCAGCAGTTTCCGGACGGTTCGGGGGGAGATCCAGTACTTC	CASSFRTVRGEIQYF
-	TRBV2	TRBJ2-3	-	TGTGCCAGCAGTGAAGGGTCTAGCCGAGATACGCAGTATTTT	CASSEGSSRDTQYF
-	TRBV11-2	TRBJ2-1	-	TGTGCCAGCAGCCCTGGGCCGGTATACAATGAGCAGTTCTTC	CASSPGPVYNEQFF
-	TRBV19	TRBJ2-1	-	TGTGCCAGTAGTACGAGTAACAGCGGCAATGAGCAGTTCTTC	CASSTSNSGNEQFF
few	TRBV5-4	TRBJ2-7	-	TGTGCCAGCAGCTTGGACTCGATGAGCTCCTACGAGCAGTACTTC	CASSLDSMSSYEQYF
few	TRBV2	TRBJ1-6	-	TGTGCCAGCAATAAAGAGACAGGCCCCCACTTT	CASNKETGPHF
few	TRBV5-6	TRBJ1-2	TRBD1	TGTGCCAGCAGCACAGCCCCGGGACAGGGGACAGGCTACACCTTC	CASSTAPGQGTGYTF
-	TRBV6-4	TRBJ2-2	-	TGTGCCAGCAGTGAAGGGGATGGAAACACCGGGGAGCTGTTTTTT	CASSEGDGNTGELFF
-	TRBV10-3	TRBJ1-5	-	TGTGCCATCAGTGACACAACTCAGCCCCAGCATTTT	CAISDTTQPQHF
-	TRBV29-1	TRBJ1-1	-	TGCAGCGTGCGGGGACGCCTGAACACTGAAGCTTTCTTT	CSVRGRLNTEAFF
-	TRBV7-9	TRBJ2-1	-	TGTGCCAGCAGTAACGGAGGGGGGGCCTACAATGAGCAGTTCTTC	CASSNGGGAYNEQFF
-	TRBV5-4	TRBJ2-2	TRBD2	TGTGCCAGCAGCCCATTTGGAAGCGGGGGGGACGGCACCGGGGAGCTGTTTTTT	CASSPFGSGGDGTGELFF
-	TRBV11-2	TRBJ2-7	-	TGTGCCAGCAGCTCTCGATCGGGGGAGCAGTACTTC	CASSSRSGEQYF
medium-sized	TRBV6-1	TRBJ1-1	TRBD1	TGTGCCAGCAGTGAAGCCCCCGGGACAGGGACTGAAGCTTTCTTT	CASSEAPGTGTEAFF
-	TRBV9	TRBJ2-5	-	TGTGCCAGCAGCGGCCCCTCAGGAGAGACCCAGTACTTC	CASSGPSGETQYF
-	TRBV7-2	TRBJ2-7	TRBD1	TGTGCCAGCAGCACAGGGGGAAATAGCGCCTACGAGCAGTACTTC	CASSTGGNSAYEQYF
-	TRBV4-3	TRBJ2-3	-	TGCGCCAGCAGCCCCGAACACATACGCACAGATACGCAGTATTTT	CASSPEHIRTDTQYF
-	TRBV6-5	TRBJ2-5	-	TGTGCCAGCAGTTATTCCTTTACTAGTACCGAGACCCAGTACTTC	CASSYSFTSTETQYF
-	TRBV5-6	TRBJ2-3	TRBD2	TGTGCCAGCAGCCATCCTAGCGGGGGGGCCGGAGATACGCAGTATTTT	CASSHPSGGAGDTQYF
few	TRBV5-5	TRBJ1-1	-	TGTGCCAACCAGGACAGGAACACTGAAGCTTTCTTT	CANQDRNTEAFF
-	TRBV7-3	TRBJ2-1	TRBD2	TGTGCCAGCAGGCCTAGCGGGGGGGCGGATGAGCAGTTCTTC	CASRPSGGADEQFF
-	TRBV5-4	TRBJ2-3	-	TGTGCCAGCAGCTCGATGACATCCTCCGAGGGAGATACGCAGTATTTT	CASSSMTSSEGDTQYF
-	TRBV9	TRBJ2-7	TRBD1	TGTGCCAGCAGCCTGGGACAGGAGAAATCCTACGAGCAGTACTTC	CASSLGQEKSYEQYF
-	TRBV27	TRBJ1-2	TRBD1	TGTGCCAGCAGTCCCGGACAGGCGAGCTATGGCTACACCTTC	CASSPGQASYGYTF
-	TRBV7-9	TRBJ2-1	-	TGTGCCAGCAGCTTAGCCCACAGCCTCGACTACAATGAGCAGTTCTTC	CASSLAHSLDYNEQFF
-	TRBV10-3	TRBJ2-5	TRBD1	TGTGCCATCAGTGGACAGACAAGGGGGCTTGAGACCCAGTACTTC	CAISGQTRGLETQYF
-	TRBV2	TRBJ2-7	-	TGTGCCAGCAGGGAGACAGAATACGAGCAGTACTTC	CASRETEYEQYF
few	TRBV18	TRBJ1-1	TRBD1	TGTGCCAGCTCACTCGGGACAGGTAACACTGAAGCTTTCTTT	CASSLGTGNTEAFF
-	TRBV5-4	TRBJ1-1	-	TGTGCCAGCAGCCTAGGCCGGGGGGCGAACACTGAAGCTTTCTTT	CASSLGRGANTEAFF
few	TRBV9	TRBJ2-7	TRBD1	TGTGCCAGCAGCGGGGCAGGGGAGGGGGGACAGGGGTACGACGAGCAGTACTTC	CASSGAGEGGQGYDEQYF
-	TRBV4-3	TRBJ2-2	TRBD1	TGCGCCAGCAGCCAAGAACCAGGGGGGAACACCGGGGAGCTGTTTTTT	CASSQEPGGNTGELFF
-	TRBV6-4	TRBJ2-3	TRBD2	TGTGCCAGCAGTGACGGCGCGGGGGGTGGTGATACGCAGTATTTT	CASSDGAGGGDTQYF
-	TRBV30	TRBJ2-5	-	TGTGCCTGGACTAGTGAATTAGAGACCCAGTACTTC	CAWTSELETQYF
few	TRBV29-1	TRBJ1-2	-	TGCAGCGTTGACCCAGCAGGGGCCTATGGCTACACCTTC	CSVDPAGAYGYTF
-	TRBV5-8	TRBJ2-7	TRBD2	TGTGCCAGCAGCTTGGCTCGGCGGGGGGGCGGATACGAGCAGTACTTC	CASSLARRGGGYEQYF
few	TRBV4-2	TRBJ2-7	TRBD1	TGTGCCAGCAGCCAAGTCTCCGGACAGGGGATTACCTACGAGCAGTACTTC	CASSQVSGQGITYEQYF
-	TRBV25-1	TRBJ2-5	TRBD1	TGTGCCAGCAGTGGGAGCCGGGACAGGGGGTGGGAGACCCAGTACTTC	CASSGSRDRGWETQYF
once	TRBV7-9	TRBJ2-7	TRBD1	TGTGCCAGCAGCTTAGTAGGGGACAGGGCAGCCTACGAGCAGTACTTC	CASSLVGDRAAYEQYF
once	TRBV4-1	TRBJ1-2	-	TGCGCCAGCAGCCAAGCAACAGGGAACTATGGCTACACCTTC	CASSQATGNYGYTF
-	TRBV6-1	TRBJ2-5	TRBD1	TGTGCCAGCAGAACCGAAAGGGACAGACAAGAGACCCAGTACTTC	CASRTERDRQETQYF
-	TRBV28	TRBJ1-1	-	TGTGCCAGCAATCCCGGGGGGGCTGAAGCTTTCTTT	CASNPGGAEAFF
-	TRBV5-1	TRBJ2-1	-	TGCGCCAGCAGCTTGGGACTACTCAAGGATGAGCAGTTCTTC	CASSLGLLKDEQFF
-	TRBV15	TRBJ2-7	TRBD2	TGTGCCACCAGCAGAGGGAAGGCGGGGGCCTACGAGCAGTACTTC	CATSRGKAGAYEQYF
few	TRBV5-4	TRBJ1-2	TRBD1	TGTGCCAGCAGCTCCAGGACAGGGTCCTATGGCTACACCTTC	CASSSRTGSYGYTF
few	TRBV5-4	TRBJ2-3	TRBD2	TGTGCCAGCAGCCCGGGACTAGCGTGGACAGATACGCAGTATTTT	CASSPGLAWTDTQYF
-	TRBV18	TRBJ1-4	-	TGTGCCAGCTCACCGGCCAGAAATGAAAAACTGTTTTTT	CASSPARNEKLFF
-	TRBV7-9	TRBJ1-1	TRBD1	TGTTCCAGCGGAATACGACAGGGTTCGGGCGCCACTGAAGCTTTCTTT	CSSGIRQGSGATEAFF
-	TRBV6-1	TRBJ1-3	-	TGTGCCACCGCGGGGCAGGTATCTGGAAACACCATATATTTT	CATAGQVSGNTIYF